A single sample is the source of the 8 T cell receptor beta chains below, sequenced in a study of blood T cell repertoires in COVID-19. Clones were read by immunoSEQ multiplex PCR, and TCRdb kept only the in-frame ones, dropping some. The sample records 71,000 or so clones, about nine tenths being singletons. Source material: peripheral blood. Receptors originate from a man in his forties or fifties with active COVID-19.

This rearrangement joins TRBV5-4 to TRBJ1-3; 8 bases line up with TRBD1. V shed 5 bases, J shed 2 bases, and the junction held 6 bases outside the gene matches. CDR3 length: 15 amino acids. Germline V lookup: CDR1 SGHNT, CDR2 YYREEE (reference sequence). The CDR3 DNA reads TGTGCCAGCAGTGGGACAGGATCGGCTGGAAACACCATATATTTT. As protein: CASSGTGSAGNTIYF. Filled out from reference TRBV5-4 and TRBJ1-3, the complete variable domain reads ETGVTQSPTHLIKTRGQQVTLRCSSQSGHNTVSWYQQALGQGPQFIFQYYREEENGRGNFPPRFSGLQFPNYSSELNVNALELDDSALYLCASSGTGSAGNTIYFGEGSWLTVV.

This clone was seen just once. The J gene is TRBJ2-2, the V gene TRBV3-1 (or the pseudogene TRBV3-2), with D possibly being TRBD2 (6 bases). V was clipped by 1 base and J by 0 bases, with 9 bases between them. The CDR3 loop spans 16 amino acids. The germline V gene has CDR1 LGHDT and CDR2 YNNKEL (reference sequence). The DNA of the CDR3 is TGTGCCAGCAGCCAAGTAGCGGCCTCGAACACCGGGGAGCTGTTTTTT. Protein sequence: CASSQVAASNTGELFF.

This rearrangement joins TRBV27 to TRBJ1-1; possible D gene TRBD1, 5 bases. The CDR3 is 16 residues long. Trimming pared 4 bases from V and 0 bases from J, leaving 15 bases between. Germline CDR1 is MNHEY and CDR2 is SMNVEV (reference sequence). The CDR3 protein is CASSSHGNRMNTEAFF. The DNA of the CDR3 is TGTGCCAGCAGTTCCCATGGGAACAGGATGAACACTGAAGCTTTCTTT.

CDR3 sequence reads: CASSNLAGGTYEQYF. Here the CDR3 DNA reads TGCGCCAGCAGCAACCTAGCGGGAGGGACCTACGAGCAGTACTTC. The chain links TRBV4-1 to TRBJ2-7; 12 bases fit TRBD2. V lost 5 bases and J lost 2; bases outside the gene matches: 4. The CDR3 spans 15 residues. Germline loops: CDR1 MGHRA, CDR2 YSYEKL.

The gene calls are TRBV5-1 and TRBJ1-1; perhaps TRBD1 as D (5 bases). The CDR3 length is 16 residues. Between the trimmed V and J ends, which lost 2 bases and 5 bases, there was a span of 19 bases. Germline V CDR1 and CDR2: SGHRS, YFSETQ. The CDR3 loop is CASSFGRSMGLTEAFF. The DNA of the CDR3 is TGCGCCAGCAGCTTCGGCCGCTCGATGGGGCTTACTGAAGCTTTCTTT.

V and J are TRBV5-4 and TRBJ1-2; the match to TRBD1 covers 9 bases. V gave up 2 bases and J gave up 6 bases; unmatched junction bases: 5. The length of the CDR3 is 14 residues. Germline CDR1 and CDR2: SGHNT and YYREEE (reference sequence). CDR3 region: CASSFLQGADGYTF. In DNA, the CDR3 is TGTGCCAGCAGCTTCCTACAGGGGGCAGATGGCTACACCTTC.

V usage is TRBV4-2 and J usage is TRBJ2-1, with 11 bases lining up with TRBD2. The V gene's germline CDR1 is LGHNA and CDR2 YNFKEQ. This CDR3 has 16 amino acids. The ends lost 1 base at V and 4 bases at J; junction bases unmatched: 3. The CDR3 reads CASSQAGTSGYNEQFF. The DNA of the CDR3 is TGTGCCAGCAGCCAAGCGGGGACTAGCGGTTACAATGAGCAGTTCTTC.

In this sample, this clone turned up once. The rearrangement links TRBV25-1 to TRBJ2-1; TRBD2 matches at 9 bases. The CDR3 totals 14 residues. Germline lookup yields CDR1 MGHDK and CDR2 SYGVNS. The ends lost 7 bases at V and 4 bases at J; junction bases unmatched: 5. Here the CDR3 reads CASIRAGGYNEQFF. The CDR3 DNA follows: TGTGCCAGCATTAGAGCGGGGGGATACAATGAGCAGTTCTTC.